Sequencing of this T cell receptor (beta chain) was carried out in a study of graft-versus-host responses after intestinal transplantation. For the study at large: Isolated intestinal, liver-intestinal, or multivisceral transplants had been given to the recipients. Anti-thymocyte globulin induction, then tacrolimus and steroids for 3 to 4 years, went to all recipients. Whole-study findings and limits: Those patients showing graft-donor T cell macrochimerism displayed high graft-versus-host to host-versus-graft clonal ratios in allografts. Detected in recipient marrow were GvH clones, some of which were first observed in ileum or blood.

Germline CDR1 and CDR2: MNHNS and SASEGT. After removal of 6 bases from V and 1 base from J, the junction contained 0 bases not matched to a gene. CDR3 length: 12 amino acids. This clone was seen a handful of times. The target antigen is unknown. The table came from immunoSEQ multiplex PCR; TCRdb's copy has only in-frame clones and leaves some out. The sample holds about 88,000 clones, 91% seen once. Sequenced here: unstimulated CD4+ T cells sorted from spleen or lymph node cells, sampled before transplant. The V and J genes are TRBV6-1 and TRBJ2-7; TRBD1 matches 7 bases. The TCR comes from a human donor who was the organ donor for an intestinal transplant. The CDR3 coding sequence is TGTGCCAGCAGGGACAGGTCCTACGAGCAGTACTTC. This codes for CASRDRSYEQYF.